Following are 9 T cell receptor beta chains from one sample sequenced in a study of T cells in Graves' hyperthyroidism and ophthalmopathy. Amplification of TCR beta CDR3 regions was performed using RNA transcripts as template. A first-round RT-PCR of the TCR CDR3 used the HTBI primer set. TCRdb ran MiXCR on the multiplex PCR reads and lists one entry per CDR3 protein. The sample holds about 300,000 distinct CDR3 sequences, around 17% seen once. Sequenced: blood. The receptors originated from a young man with Graves' hyperthyroidism.

Note on this clonotype: The conserved final phenylalanine or tryptophan is absent from the CDR3, which likely points to a read error. The chain combines TRBV7-2 with TRBJ2-5; TRBD1 matches at 9 bases. This CDR3 region has 16 residues. Germline loops: CDR1 SGHTA, CDR2 FQGNSA. With V trimmed by 5 bases and J by 4 bases, 11 bases remained unmatched. The CDR3 bases are TGTGCCAGCAGCCCCTCGGGACAGGGTGCGCGAGAGACCCAGTACCTC. It is translated as CASSPSGQGARETQYL.

This clonotype was seen a few times. This chain uses TRBV7-9 with TRBJ2-3, with 8 bases lining up with TRBD1. Germline V gene lookup returns CDR1 SEHNR and CDR2 FQNEAQ (reference sequence). V shed 2 bases, J shed 3 bases, and the junction held 7 bases outside the gene matches. This CDR3 comprises 16 residues. The CDR3 spells CASSLLQTGETDTQYF. CDR3 nucleotide sequence: TGTGCCAGCAGCTTACTCCAGACAGGGGAAACAGATACGCAGTATTTT.

The J gene is TRBJ1-1, the V gene TRBV7-9; D is undetermined. The CDR3 spans 14 residues. Trimming removed 5 bases from V and 7 bases from J, with 17 bases in between. The V gene's germline CDR1 is SEHNR and CDR2 FQNEAQ (reference sequence). Here the CDR3 DNA reads TGTGCCAGCAGCCTCCCCTACGGTAAAAGTGAAGCTTTCTTT. Its protein is CASSLPYGKSEAFF.

The chain joins TRBV27 to TRBJ1-2; tentative D call: TRBD1 (6 bases). V shed 6 bases and J shed 8 bases, with 19 bases lying between them. CDR1 is MNHEY, CDR2 SMNVEV, per germline (reference sequence). There are 14 residues in the CDR3. This chain's CDR3 is CASRPQSGAGGYTF. Written as DNA, the CDR3 is TGTGCCAGCAGACCACAATCAGGGGCGGGGGGCTACACCTTC.

The V gene is TRBV4-1, the J gene TRBJ2-1; TRBD2 matches 8 bases. This CDR3 has 15 residues. Trimming removed 6 bases from V and 5 bases from J; junction bases left unmatched: 9. Germline CDR1 is MGHRA and CDR2 is YSYEKL. CDR3 sequence reads: CASRLGLAGNNEQFF. The CDR3 DNA reads as TGCGCCAGCAGACTAGGGCTAGCGGGCAACAATGAGCAGTTCTTC.

Many counts were recorded for this clonotype. The chain recombines TRBV3-1 with TRBJ2-1, with TRBD2 identical over 13 bases. The V gene end was trimmed by 0 bases and the J gene end by 9 bases; junction bases not matched to a gene: 5. The germline gives CDR1 LGHDT, CDR2 YNNKEL (reference sequence). This CDR3 is 16 amino acids long. The CDR3 DNA reads as TGTGCCAGCAGCCAAGAGACTAGCGGGAGGCCAGGTGAGCAGTTCTTC. Protein product: CASSQETSGRPGEQFF.

Note on this clonotype: One base away lies a much larger clone, so this may be a sequencing read error. V gene TRBV5-8 combines with J gene TRBJ2-2; weak D call: TRBD1 (7 bases). CDR3 size: 16 residues. Germline CDR1 SGHTS, CDR2 YDEGEE. Written as DNA, the CDR3 is TGTGCCAGCAGCCTAGGGACAGCAGCGAACACCGGGGGGCTGTTTTTT. It encodes CASSLGTAANTGGLFF.

In this sample, this clonotype turned up many times. The J gene is TRBJ2-5, the V gene TRBV4-1; 10 nucleotides agree with TRBD2. V shed 2 bases and J 4 bases; nucleotides not matched to a gene: 13. Germline V gene data show CDR1 as MGHRA and CDR2 as YSYEKL. This CDR3 contains 18 residues. CDR3 in amino acids: CASSQSAGLAGVRETQYF. The CDR3 DNA sequence: TGCGCCAGCAGCCAAAGTGCAGGGCTAGCGGGAGTTAGAGAGACCCAGTACTTC.

This clonotype was seen repeatedly, ten times or more. The chain has TRBV28 and TRBJ2-1; D remains unclear. Between the trimmed V and J ends, which lost 5 bases and 0 bases, there was a span of 11 bases. The CDR3 loop spans 15 amino acids. CDR1 and CDR2 from the germline V gene are MDHEN and SYDVKM. CDR3 protein: CASSQMDSSYNEQFF. The CDR3 region has the DNA TGTGCCAGCAGTCAAATGGATTCCTCCTACAATGAGCAGTTCTTC.